One sample yielded the 17 T cell receptor beta chains listed below, sequenced in a study of spatial heterogeneity in lung cancer. TCRdb fed the 5' RACE reads into MiXCR, producing one record per CDR3 protein. The sample yields around 60,000 distinct CDR3 sequences, 7.5% to 9% seen once. As to time point: sample taken at primary tumor resection. Material for sequencing was whole RNA from tumor, nontumor lung or frozen PBMC, left unsorted. Sample: PBMCs, taken at surgery. The receptor set was obtained from a female donor with early-stage non-small cell lung cancer.

This clonotype was seen a few times. The V gene is TRBV7-2, the J gene TRBJ2-7, with unresolved D. The CDR3 totals 15 residues. The V end was cut by 1 base, the J end by 2 bases, with 12 bases between. Germline assignment: CDR1 SGHTA and CDR2 FQGNSA. CDR3: CASSLVSGSTYEQYV. The CDR3, as DNA: TGTGCCAGCAGCTTAGTTTCCGGCAGTACCTACGAGCAGTACGTC.

The rearrangement joins TRBV6-5 to TRBJ1-2; D is perhaps TRBD1 (6 bases). From germline, CDR1 is MNHEY and CDR2 SVGAGI. The CDR3 is made up of 15 amino acids. V shed 2 bases and J shed 5 bases, with 15 bases lying between them. The CDR3 DNA follows: TGTGCCAGCAGTTACGGAACAGGGAGGGGGTATGGCTACACCTTC. Translated: CASSYGTGRGYGYTF.

This clonotype has a count of ten or more. The rearrangement joins TRBV3-1 to TRBJ2-3, with TRBD2 matching over 7 bases. V lost 3 bases to trimming and J lost 0 bases; unmatched junction nucleotides: 0. Germline V gene sequence: CDR1 LGHDT, CDR2 YNNKEL (reference sequence). The CDR3 spans 14 residues. Here the CDR3 DNA reads TGTGCCAGCAGCCAGCGGGGGAGCACAGATACGCAGTATTTT. Amino acids: CASSQRGSTDTQYF.

The chain employs TRBV12-3 or TRBV12-4 and TRBJ1-4; tentative D call: TRBD1 (6 bases). Trimming left V 7 bases short and J 2 bases short, with 14 bases between. This CDR3 spans 15 amino acids. CDR3 DNA sequence: TGTGCCAGCACCAGAAGAGGACAGACTAATGAAAAACTGTTTTTT. Residues: CASTRRGQTNEKLFF.

The chain couples TRBV20-1 to TRBJ2-3; TRBD2 might be the D (6 bases). The CDR3 spans 14 residues. CDR1 is DFQATT and CDR2 is SNEGSKA in the germline V gene (reference sequence). Trimming cost V 4 bases and J 4 bases, with 15 bases left between them. The CDR3, as DNA: TGCAGTGCTAAGGGCGGGGCTGAATCAGATACGCAGTATTTT. It codes for CSAKGGAESDTQYF.

Note on this clonotype: The junction differs from germline at one of its ends, possibly a read error. CDR3 nucleotides: TGTGCCAGCAGTTTAATGGGGGTGTCGAGGGTCTTC. This gives the protein CASSLMGVSRVF. The chain couples TRBV28 to TRBJ2-7; D assignment may be TRBD1 or TRBD2 (5 bases each). CDR3 size: 12 residues. Germline CDR1 reads MDHEN; CDR2 reads SYDVKM.

About this clonotype itself: At one end the junction does not follow the germline gene, possibly because of a read error. The V call is TRBV12-3 or TRBV12-4, the J call TRBJ1-3, with D unclear. The CDR3 covers 14 residues. CDR3 coding DNA: TGTGCCAGCAGTCGGGCCCTATCTGGAAACATCATATATTTT. Encoded protein: CASSRALSGNIIYF.

The chain combines TRBV11-1 with TRBJ1-2, with D possibly being TRBD1 (5 bases). The CDR3 contains 12 residues. Germline V gene lookup returns CDR1 SGHAT and CDR2 FQDESV (reference sequence). Trimming removed 5 bases at V and 7 bases at J, with 11 bases between. This chain's CDR3 is CASSPGFAGYTF. CDR3 coding DNA: TGTGCCAGCAGCCCAGGGTTTGCTGGCTACACCTTC.

CDR3 amino acids: CASSSGGATYEQYF. The CDR3 bases are TGTGCCAGCAGCTCAGGGGGAGCGACCTACGAGCAGTACTTC. This chain joins TRBV5-5 and TRBJ2-7; TRBD1 matches at 7 bases. The CDR3 has 14 residues. Germline CDR1 and CDR2: SGHKS and YYEKEE (reference sequence). Unmatched junction bases numbered 5, after V lost 3 bases and J lost 2 bases.

CDR3 bases: TGTGCTAGTGGTTTACACGTCAAGACATCTGGAAACACCATATATTTT. It translates to CASGLHVKTSGNTIYF. The chain combines TRBV12-5 with TRBJ1-3; D gene uncertain. The V gene's germline CDR1 is LGHNT and CDR2 FRNRAP. Trimming took 3 bases from V and 1 from J, leaving 13 bases between them. CDR3 length equals 16 residues.

This clonotype showed up just a few times. The J gene is TRBJ2-1, the V gene TRBV11-1; 7 bases align to TRBD2. The germline V gene encodes CDR1 SGHAT and CDR2 FQDESV (reference sequence). This CDR3 region has 15 residues. V lost 3 bases and J lost 4; bases outside the gene matches: 6. CDR3 nucleotide sequence: TGTGCCAGCAGCTTCCAAGCGGGGAGATACAATGAGCAGTTCTTC. It encodes CASSFQAGRYNEQFF.

This clonotype is judged medium-sized. V and J are TRBV7-2 and TRBJ2-3; D is unresolved. The CDR3 spans 15 residues. The germline gives CDR1 SGHTA, CDR2 FQGNSA. V was pared by 2 bases and J by 0 bases, with 9 bases between. The CDR3 nucleotides are TGTGCCAGCAGCTTATCTTGGATAAGCACAGATACGCAGTATTTT. It specifies CASSLSWISTDTQYF.

This clonotype was seen ten or more times. This chain joins TRBV27 and TRBJ1-2, with TRBD1 identical over 7 bases. Germline lookup yields CDR1 MNHEY and CDR2 SMNVEV (reference sequence). V gave up 6 bases and J gave up 6 bases; unmatched junction bases: 13. There are 15 residues in the CDR3. CDR3 protein: CASRLTGLMTDGYTF. CDR3 nucleotides: TGTGCCAGCAGACTGACAGGGTTGATGACAGATGGCTACACCTTC.

The genes are TRBV28 and TRBJ1-5; D may be TRBD1 (6 bases). The CDR3 has 15 residues. V gave up 1 base and J gave up 2 bases, with 9 bases separating them. CDR1 is MDHEN, CDR2 SYDVKM, per germline. Here the CDR3 reads CASSLFKGGNQPQHF. In nucleotides, the CDR3 is TGTGCCAGCAGTTTATTTAAGGGGGGCAATCAGCCCCAGCATTTT.

This clonotype has a handful of counts. The V and J genes are TRBV20-1 and TRBJ2-1, with D possibly TRBD2 on 5 matching bases. Germline assignment: CDR1 DFQATT and CDR2 SNEGSKA (reference sequence). V lost 1 base and J 8 bases, leaving 15 bases between the germline ends. The CDR3 runs 14 residues. CDR3 protein: CSARAGLFDYEQFF. CDR3 sequence (DNA): TGCAGTGCTAGAGCGGGGTTATTTGACTATGAGCAGTTCTTC.

This clonotype was observed many times. This sequence joins TRBV9 and TRBJ2-4; maybe TRBD1 (6 bases). The length of the CDR3 is 13 residues. Trimming cost V 5 bases and J 5 bases, with 11 bases left between them. Germline CDR1 is SGDLS and CDR2 is YYNGEE. The CDR3 reads CASRGSGENIQYF. For the CDR3, the DNA is TGTGCCAGCAGAGGGTCAGGGGAAAACATTCAGTACTTC. Full variable domain (rest looked up from reference TRBV9 and TRBJ2-4): DSGVTQTPKHLITATGQRVTLRCSPRSGDLSVYWYQQSLDQGLQFLIQYYNGEERAKGNILERFSAQQFPDLHSELNLSSLELGDSALYFCASRGSGENIQYFGAGTRLSVL.

The table lists this clonotype with many counts. The chain is built from TRBV6-1 and TRBJ2-7; TRBD1 matches 8 bases. Trimming at V came to 6 bases and at J to 3 bases, leaving 13 bases not matched to a gene. The CDR3 totals 16 residues. The germline V gene has CDR1 MNHNS and CDR2 SASEGT. The CDR3, as DNA: TGTGCCAGCAGCCCAACAGGGGGTACCATCTTCTACGAGCAGTACGTC. Amino acids: CASSPTGGTIFYEQYV.